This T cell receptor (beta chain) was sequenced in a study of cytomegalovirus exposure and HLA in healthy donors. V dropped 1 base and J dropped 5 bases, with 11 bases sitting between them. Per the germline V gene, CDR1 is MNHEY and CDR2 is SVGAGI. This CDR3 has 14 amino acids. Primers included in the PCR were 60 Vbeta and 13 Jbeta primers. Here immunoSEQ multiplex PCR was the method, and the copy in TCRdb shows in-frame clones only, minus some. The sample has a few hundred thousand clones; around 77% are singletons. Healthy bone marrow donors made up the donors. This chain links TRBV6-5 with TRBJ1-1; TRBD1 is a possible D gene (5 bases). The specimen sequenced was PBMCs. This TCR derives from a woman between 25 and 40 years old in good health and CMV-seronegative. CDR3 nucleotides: TGTGCCAGCAGTTACTGGGCAGGGCTGACTGAAGCTTTCTTT. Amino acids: CASSYWAGLTEAFF.